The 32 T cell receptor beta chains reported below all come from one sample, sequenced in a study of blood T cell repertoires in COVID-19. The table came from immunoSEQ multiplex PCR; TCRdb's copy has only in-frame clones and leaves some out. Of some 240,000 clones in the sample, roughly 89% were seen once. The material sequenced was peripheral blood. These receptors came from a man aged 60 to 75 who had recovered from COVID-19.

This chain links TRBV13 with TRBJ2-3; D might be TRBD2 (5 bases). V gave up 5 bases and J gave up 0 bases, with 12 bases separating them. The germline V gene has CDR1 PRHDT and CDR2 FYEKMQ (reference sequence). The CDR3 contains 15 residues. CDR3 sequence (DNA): TGTGCCAGCAGCCCAGCGGCCCATAGCACAGATACGCAGTATTTT. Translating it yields CASSPAAHSTDTQYF.

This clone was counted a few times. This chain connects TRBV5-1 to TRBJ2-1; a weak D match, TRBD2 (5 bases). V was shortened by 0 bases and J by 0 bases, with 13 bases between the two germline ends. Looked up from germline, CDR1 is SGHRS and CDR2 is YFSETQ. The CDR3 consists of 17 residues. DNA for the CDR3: TGCGCCAGCAGCTTGGGAGGGAGTAAAGGCTCCTACAATGAGCAGTTCTTC. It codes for CASSLGGSKGSYNEQFF.

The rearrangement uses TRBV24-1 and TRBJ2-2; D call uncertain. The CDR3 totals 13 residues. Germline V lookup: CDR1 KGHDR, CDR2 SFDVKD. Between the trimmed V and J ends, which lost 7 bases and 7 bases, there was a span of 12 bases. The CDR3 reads CATSLNYGGELFF. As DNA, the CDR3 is TGTGCCACCAGCCTTAATTACGGCGGGGAGCTGTTTTTT.

The CDR3 loop is CASSSLRQAPFTYEQYF. In nucleotides, the CDR3 is TGTGCCAGCAGTTCGCTCCGACAGGCGCCATTCACCTACGAGCAGTACTTC. The chain joins TRBV27 to TRBJ2-7, with D maybe TRBD1 (6 bases). The germline CDR1 and CDR2 sequences are MNHEY and SMNVEV (reference sequence). Between the trimmed V and J ends, which lost 4 bases and 2 bases, there was a span of 21 bases. This CDR3 has 17 amino acids.

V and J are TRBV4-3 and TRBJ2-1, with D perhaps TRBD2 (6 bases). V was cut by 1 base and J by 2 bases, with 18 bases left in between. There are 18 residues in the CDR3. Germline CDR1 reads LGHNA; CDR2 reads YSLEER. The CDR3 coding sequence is TGCGCCAGCAGCCAAGTGGTCGCGGGAACGGCTGCCTACAATGAGCAGTTCTTC. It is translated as CASSQVVAGTAAYNEQFF.

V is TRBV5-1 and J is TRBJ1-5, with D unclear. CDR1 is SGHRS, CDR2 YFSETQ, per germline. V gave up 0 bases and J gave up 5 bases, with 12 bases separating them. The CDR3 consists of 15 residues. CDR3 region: CASSLGGDNDQPQHF. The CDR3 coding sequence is TGCGCCAGCAGCTTGGGTGGAGATAACGATCAGCCCCAGCATTTT.

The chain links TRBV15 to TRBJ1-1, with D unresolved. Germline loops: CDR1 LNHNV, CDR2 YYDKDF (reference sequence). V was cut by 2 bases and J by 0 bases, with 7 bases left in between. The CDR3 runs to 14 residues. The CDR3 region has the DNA TGTGCCACCAGCAGAAACGGAGTGAACACTGAAGCTTTCTTT. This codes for CATSRNGVNTEAFF.

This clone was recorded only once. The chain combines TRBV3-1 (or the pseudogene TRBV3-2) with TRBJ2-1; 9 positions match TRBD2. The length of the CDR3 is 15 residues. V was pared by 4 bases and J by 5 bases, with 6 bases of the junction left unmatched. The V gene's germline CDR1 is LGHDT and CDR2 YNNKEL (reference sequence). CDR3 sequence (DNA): TGTGCCAGCAGCCTCAGCGGGGGGCCCCACAATGAGCAGTTCTTC. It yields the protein CASSLSGGPHNEQFF.

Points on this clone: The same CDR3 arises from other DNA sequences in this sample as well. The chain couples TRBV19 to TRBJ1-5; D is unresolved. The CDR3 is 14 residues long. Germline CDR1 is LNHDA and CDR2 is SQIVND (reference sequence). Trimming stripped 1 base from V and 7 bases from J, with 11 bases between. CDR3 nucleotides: TGTGCCAGTAGTATAGGAGCGGGCGGCCAGCCCCAGCATTTT. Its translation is CASSIGAGGQPQHF. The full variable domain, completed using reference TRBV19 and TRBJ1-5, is DGGITQSPKYLFRKEGQNVTLSCEQNLNHDAMYWYRQDPGQGLRLIYYSQIVNDFQKGDIAEGYSVSREKKESFPLTVTSAQKNPTAFYLCASSIGAGGQPQHFGDGTRLSIL.

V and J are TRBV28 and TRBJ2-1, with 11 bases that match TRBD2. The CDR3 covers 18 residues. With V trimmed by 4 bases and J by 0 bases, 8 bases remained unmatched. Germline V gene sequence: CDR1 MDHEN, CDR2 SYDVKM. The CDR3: CASSSPGLAERSYNEQFF. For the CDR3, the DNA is TGTGCCAGCAGTTCTCCGGGACTAGCGGAGCGCTCCTACAATGAGCAGTTCTTC.

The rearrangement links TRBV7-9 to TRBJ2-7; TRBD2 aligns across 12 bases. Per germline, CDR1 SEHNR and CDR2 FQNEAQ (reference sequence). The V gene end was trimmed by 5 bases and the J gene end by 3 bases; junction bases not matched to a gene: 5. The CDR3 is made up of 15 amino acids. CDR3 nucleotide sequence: TGTGCCAGCAGCAGCTGGACTAGCGGGATCTACGAGCAGTACTTC. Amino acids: CASSSWTSGIYEQYF.

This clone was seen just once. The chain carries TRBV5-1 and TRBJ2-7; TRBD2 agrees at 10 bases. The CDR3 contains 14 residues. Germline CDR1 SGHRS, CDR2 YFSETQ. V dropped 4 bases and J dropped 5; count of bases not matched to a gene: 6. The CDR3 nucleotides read TGCGCCAGCAGCCCTCTAGCGGGGGTGGACGAGCAGTACTTC. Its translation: CASSPLAGVDEQYF. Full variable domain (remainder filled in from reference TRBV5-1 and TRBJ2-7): KAGVTQTPRYLIKTRGQQVTLSCSPISGHRSVSWYQQTPGQGLQFLFEYFSETQRNKGNFPGRFSGRQFSNSRSEMNVSTLELGDSALYLCASSPLAGVDEQYFGPGTRLTVT.

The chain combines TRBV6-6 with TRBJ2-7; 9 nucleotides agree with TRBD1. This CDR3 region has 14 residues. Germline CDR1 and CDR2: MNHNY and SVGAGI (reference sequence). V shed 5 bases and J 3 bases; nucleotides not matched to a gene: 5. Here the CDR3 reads CASSLPDRGYEQYF. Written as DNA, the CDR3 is TGTGCCAGCAGTCTACCGGACAGGGGCTACGAGCAGTACTTC.

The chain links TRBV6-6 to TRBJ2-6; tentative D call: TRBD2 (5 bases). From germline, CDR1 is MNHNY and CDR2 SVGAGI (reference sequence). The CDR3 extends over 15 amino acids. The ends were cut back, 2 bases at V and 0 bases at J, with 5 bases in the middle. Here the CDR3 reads CASSYSGSGANVLTF. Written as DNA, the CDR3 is TGTGCCAGCAGTTACAGCGGCTCTGGGGCCAACGTCCTGACTTTC.

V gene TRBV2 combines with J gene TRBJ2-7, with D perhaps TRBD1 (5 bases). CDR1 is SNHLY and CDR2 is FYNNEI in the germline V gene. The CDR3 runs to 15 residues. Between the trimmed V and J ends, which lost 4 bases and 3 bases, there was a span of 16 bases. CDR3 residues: CASSVPGPLRYEQYF. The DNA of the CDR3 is TGTGCCAGCAGTGTGCCAGGGCCGCTTCGCTACGAGCAGTACTTC.

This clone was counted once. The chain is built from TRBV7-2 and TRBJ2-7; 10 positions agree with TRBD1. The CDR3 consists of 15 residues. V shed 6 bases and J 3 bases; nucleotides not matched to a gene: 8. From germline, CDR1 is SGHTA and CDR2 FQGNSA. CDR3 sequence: CASSLRTGGSYEQYF. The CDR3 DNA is TGTGCCAGCAGTTTACGGACAGGGGGAAGCTACGAGCAGTACTTC.

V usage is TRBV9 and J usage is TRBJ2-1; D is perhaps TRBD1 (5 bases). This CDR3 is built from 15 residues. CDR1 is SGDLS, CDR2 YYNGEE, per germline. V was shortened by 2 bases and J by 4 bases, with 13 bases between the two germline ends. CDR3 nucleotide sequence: TGTGCCAGCAGCGTCGCTGGGGCCCTTTACAATGAGCAGTTCTTC. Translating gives CASSVAGALYNEQFF.

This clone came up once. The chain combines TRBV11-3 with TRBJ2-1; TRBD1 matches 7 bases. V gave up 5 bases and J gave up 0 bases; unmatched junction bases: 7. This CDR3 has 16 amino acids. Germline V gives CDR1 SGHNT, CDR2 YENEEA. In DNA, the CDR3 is TGTGCCAGCAGCCACCGTACAGGGGACTCCTACAATGAGCAGTTCTTC. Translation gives CASSHRTGDSYNEQFF.

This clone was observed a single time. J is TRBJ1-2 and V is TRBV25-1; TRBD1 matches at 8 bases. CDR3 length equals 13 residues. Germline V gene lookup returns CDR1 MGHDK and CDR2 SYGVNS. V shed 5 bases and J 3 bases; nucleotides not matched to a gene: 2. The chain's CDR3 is CASSTGGDYGYTF. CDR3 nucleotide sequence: TGTGCCAGCAGTACAGGGGGGGACTATGGCTACACCTTC.

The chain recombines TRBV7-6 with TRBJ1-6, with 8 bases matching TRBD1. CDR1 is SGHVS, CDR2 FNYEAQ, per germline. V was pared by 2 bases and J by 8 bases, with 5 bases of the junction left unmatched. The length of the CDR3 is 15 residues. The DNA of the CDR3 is TGTGCCAGCAGCTTAAGCGGCAGGGGGCATTCACCCCTCCACTTT. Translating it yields CASSLSGRGHSPLHF.

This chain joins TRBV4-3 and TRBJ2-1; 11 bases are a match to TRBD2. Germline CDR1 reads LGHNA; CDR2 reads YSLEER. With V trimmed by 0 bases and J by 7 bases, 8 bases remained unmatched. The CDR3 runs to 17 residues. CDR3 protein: CASSQDEIAGGGNEQFF. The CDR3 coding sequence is TGCGCCAGCAGCCAAGATGAGATAGCGGGAGGGGGAAATGAGCAGTTCTTC.

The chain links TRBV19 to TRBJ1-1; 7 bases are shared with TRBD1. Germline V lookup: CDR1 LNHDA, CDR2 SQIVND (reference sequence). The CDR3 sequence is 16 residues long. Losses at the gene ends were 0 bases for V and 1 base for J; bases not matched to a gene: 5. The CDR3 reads CASSIEQGRGNTEAFF. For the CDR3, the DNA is TGTGCCAGTAGTATAGAACAGGGGCGGGGGAACACTGAAGCTTTCTTT. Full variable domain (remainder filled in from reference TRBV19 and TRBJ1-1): DGGITQSPKYLFRKEGQNVTLSCEQNLNHDAMYWYRQDPGQGLRLIYYSQIVNDFQKGDIAEGYSVSREKKESFPLTVTSAQKNPTAFYLCASSIEQGRGNTEAFFGQGTRLTVV.

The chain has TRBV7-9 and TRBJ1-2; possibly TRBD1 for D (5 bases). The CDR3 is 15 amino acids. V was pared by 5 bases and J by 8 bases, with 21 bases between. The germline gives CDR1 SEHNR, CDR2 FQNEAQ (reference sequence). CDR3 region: CASSTRDFITGGYTF. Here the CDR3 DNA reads TGTGCCAGCAGCACCAGGGACTTCATAACGGGCGGCTACACCTTC.

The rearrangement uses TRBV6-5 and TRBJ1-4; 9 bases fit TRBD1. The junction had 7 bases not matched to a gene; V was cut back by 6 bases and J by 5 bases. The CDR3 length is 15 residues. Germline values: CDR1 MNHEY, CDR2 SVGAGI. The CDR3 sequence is CASRLTGQGNEKLFF. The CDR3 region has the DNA TGTGCCAGCAGGCTAACGGGACAGGGCAATGAAAAACTGTTTTTT.

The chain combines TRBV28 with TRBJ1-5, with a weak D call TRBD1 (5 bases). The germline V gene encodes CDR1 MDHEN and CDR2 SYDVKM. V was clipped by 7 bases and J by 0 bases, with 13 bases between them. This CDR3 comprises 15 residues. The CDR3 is CASIPNRYSNQPQHF. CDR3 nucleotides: TGTGCCAGCATTCCAAACAGGTATAGCAATCAGCCCCAGCATTTT.

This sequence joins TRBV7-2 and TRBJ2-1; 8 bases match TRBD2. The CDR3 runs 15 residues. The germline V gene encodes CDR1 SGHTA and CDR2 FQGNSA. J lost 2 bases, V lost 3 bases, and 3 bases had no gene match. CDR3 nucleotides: TGTGCCAGCAGCTTTGGGACTAGTACCTACAATGAGCAGTTCTTC. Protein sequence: CASSFGTSTYNEQFF.

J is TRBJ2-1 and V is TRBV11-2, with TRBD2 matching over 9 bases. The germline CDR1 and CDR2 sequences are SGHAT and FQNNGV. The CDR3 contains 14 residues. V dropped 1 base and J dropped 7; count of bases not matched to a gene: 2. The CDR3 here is CASSLGLAENEQFF. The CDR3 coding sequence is TGTGCCAGCAGCTTAGGACTAGCGGAGAATGAGCAGTTCTTC.

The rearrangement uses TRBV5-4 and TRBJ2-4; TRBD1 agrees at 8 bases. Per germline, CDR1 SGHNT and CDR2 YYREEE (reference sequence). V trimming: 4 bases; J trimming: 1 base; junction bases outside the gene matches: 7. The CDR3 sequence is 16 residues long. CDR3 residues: CASSMTGALAKNIQYF. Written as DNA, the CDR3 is TGTGCCAGCAGCATGACAGGGGCTTTGGCCAAAAACATTCAGTACTTC.

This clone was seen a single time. CDR3 DNA: TGTGCCAGCAGCTTGGGGCTTCCTAGCACAGATACGCAGTATTTT. It translates to CASSLGLPSTDTQYF. V is TRBV11-1 and J is TRBJ2-3, with a possible D match to TRBD1 (5 bases). Trimming stripped 3 bases from V and 0 bases from J, with 10 bases between. The CDR3 consists of 15 residues. Looked up from germline, CDR1 is SGHAT and CDR2 is FQDESV (reference sequence).

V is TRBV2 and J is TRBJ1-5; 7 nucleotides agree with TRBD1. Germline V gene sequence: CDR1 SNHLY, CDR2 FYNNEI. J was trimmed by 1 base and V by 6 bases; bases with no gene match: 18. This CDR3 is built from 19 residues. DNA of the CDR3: TGTGCCAGCAGAGCCCTAAAGGATCTGACAGGGACCAGCAATCAGCCCCAGCATTTT. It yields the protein CASRALKDLTGTSNQPQHF.

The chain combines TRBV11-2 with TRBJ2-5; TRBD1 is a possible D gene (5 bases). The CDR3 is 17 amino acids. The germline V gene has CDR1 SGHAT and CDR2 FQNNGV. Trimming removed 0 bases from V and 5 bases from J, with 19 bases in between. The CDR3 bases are TGTGCCAGCAGCTTAGATCTGCCAGGGCGCCTGGGGGAGACCCAGTACTTC. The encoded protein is CASSLDLPGRLGETQYF.

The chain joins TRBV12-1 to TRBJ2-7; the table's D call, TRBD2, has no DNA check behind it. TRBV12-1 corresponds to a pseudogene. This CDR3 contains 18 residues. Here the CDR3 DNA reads TGTGCCAGCAGCTTTGAGAGCGGGAGGGCCCCGGGCCATCGGGAGCAGTACTTC. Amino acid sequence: CASSFESGRAPGHREQYF.